This T cell receptor (beta chain) was observed in a study of shared clonotypes between healthy human individuals. Method: immunoSEQ multiplex PCR; TCRdb's copy keeps in-frame clones and lacks some. The sample consists of more than 2,000,000 clones, roughly nine tenths of them appearing once. The CDR3 spans 14 residues. The V segment lost 2 bases and the J segment 3 bases; nucleotides outside the gene matches: 1. The germline gives CDR1 MRHNA, CDR2 SNTAGT. This clone showed up just once. At the DNA level, this CDR3 is encoded by other sequences in the same sample as well. This clonotype originated in a man between 18 and 35 years old in good health. What was sequenced was naive CD4+ T cells sorted from blood. The subset is: CD45RA+ positively selected. The rearrangement joins TRBV6-4 to TRBJ2-3, with 8 bases aligning to TRBD2. CDR3 in DNA: TGTGCCAGCAGTGACCGGGGGGGGACAGATACGCAGTATTTT. It yields the protein CASSDRGGTDTQYF.